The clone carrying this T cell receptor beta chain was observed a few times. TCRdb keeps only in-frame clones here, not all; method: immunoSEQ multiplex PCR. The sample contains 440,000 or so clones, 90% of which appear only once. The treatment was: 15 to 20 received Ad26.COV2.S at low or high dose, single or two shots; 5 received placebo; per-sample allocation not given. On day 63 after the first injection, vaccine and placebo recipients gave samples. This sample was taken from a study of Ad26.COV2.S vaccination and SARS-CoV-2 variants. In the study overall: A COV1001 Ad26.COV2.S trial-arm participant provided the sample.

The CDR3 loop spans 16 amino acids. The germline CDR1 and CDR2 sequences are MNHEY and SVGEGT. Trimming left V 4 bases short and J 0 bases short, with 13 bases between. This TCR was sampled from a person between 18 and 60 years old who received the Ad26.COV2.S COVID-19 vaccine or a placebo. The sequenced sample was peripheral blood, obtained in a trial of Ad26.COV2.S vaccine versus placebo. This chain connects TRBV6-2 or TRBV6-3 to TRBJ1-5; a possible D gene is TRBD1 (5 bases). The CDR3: CASSLRYRNSNQPQHF. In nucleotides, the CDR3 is TGTGCCAGCAGTTTGCGCTACAGGAATAGCAATCAGCCCCAGCATTTT.